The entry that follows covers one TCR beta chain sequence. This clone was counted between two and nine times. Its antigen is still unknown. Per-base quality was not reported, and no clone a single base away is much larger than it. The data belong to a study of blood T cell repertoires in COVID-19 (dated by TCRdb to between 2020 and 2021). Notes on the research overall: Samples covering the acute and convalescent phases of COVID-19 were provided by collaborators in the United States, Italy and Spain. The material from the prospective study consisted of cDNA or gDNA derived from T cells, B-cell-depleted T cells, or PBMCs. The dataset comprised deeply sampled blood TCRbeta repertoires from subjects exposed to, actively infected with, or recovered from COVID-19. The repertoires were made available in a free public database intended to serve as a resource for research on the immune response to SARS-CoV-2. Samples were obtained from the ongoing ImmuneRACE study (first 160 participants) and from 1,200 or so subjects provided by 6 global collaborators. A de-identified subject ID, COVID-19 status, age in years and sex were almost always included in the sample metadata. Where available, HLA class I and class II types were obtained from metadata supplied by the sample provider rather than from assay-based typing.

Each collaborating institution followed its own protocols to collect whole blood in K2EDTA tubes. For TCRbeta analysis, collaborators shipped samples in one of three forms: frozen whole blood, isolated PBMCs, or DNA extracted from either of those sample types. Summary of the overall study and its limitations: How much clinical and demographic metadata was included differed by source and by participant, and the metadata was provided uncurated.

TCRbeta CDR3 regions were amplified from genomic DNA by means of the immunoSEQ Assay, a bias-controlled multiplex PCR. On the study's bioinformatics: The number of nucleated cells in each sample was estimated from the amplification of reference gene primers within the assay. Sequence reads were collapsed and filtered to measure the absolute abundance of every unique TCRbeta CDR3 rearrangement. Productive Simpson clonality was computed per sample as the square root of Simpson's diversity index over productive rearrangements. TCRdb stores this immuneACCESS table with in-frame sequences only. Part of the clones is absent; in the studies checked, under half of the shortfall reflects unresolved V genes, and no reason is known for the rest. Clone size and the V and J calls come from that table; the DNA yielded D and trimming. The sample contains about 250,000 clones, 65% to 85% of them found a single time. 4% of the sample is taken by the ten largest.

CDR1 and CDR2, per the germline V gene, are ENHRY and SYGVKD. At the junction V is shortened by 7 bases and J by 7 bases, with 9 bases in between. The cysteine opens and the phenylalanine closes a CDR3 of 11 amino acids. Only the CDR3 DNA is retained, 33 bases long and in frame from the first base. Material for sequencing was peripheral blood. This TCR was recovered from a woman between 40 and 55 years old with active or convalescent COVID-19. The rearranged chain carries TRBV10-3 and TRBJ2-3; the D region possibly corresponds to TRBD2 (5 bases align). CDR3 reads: CAIISGNTQYF. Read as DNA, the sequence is TGTGCCATCATATCGGGGAATACGCAGTATTTT.